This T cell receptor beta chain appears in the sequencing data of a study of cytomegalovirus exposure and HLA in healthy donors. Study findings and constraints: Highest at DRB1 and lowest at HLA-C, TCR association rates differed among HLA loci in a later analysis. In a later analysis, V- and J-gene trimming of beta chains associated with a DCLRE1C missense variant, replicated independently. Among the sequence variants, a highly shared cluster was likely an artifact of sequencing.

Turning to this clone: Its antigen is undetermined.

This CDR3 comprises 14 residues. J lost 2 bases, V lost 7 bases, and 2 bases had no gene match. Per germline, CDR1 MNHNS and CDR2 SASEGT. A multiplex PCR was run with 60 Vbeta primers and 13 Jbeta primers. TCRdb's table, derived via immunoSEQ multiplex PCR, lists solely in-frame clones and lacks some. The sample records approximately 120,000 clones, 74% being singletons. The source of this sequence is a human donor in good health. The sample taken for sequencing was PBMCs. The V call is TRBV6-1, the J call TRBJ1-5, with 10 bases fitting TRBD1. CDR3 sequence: CASMTGGRNQPQHF. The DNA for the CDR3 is TGTGCCAGCATGACAGGGGGCCGCAATCAGCCCCAGCATTTT.